Listed below are T cell receptor beta chains from one sample, sequenced in a study of CXCR4 blockade with PD-1 therapy in pancreatic cancer. Profiling relied on immunoSEQ multiplex PCR, and the TCRdb table lists in-frame clones only, not all of them. The repertoire holds over 15,000 clones, with 72% as singletons. The material sequenced was tumor tissue. The receptors stem from a human donor with pancreatic ductal adenocarcinoma. Each CDR3 is given with its conserved first and last residue. A D gene is named only where the DNA matches it firmly. The listing skips clone size in some rows; elsewhere it reads once, few, many or a size class.

TRBD1,-,TRBJ1-1,TRBV15,CATSRQGGFSTEAFF,TGTGCCACCAGCAGACAGGGGGGATTTTCCACTGAAGCTTTCTTT
-,-,TRBJ2-3,TRBV29-1,CSVEGRPDTQYF,TGCAGCGTTGAGGGGAGGCCAGATACGCAGTATTTT
TRBD2,-,TRBJ2-2,TRBV18,CASSPLSSGPTGELFF,TGTGCCAGCTCACCACTTTCTAGCGGACCGACCGGGGAGCTGTTTTTT
-,-,TRBJ1-5,TRBV18,CASSPKGGPNQPQHF,TGTGCCAGCTCACCAAAGGGGGGCCCCAATCAGCCCCAGCATTTT
-,-,TRBJ2-2,TRBV19,CASSIQEPANTGELFF,TGTGCCAGTAGTATCCAGGAACCCGCGAACACCGGGGAGCTGTTTTTT
-,-,TRBJ1-6,TRBV30,CAWSQPDNSPLHF,TGTGCCTGGAGTCAACCCGATAATTCACCCCTCCACTTT
-,-,TRBJ2-5,TRBV29-1,CSVEEVRQETQYF,TGCAGCGTTGAGGAGGTCCGACAAGAGACCCAGTACTTC
TRBD2,-,TRBJ2-1,TRBV18,CASLLTSGHNEQFF,TGTGCCAGCTTACTGACTAGCGGACACAATGAGCAGTTCTTC
TRBD1,once,TRBJ1-3,TRBV28,CASSLGQGYTIYF,TGTGCCAGCAGTTTGGGACAGGGATACACCATATATTTT
TRBD2,-,TRBJ2-7,TRBV28,CASSLWASGSSYEQYF,TGTGCCAGCAGTTTATGGGCTAGCGGTTCCTCCTACGAGCAGTACTTC
TRBD2,-,TRBJ2-5,TRBV12-5,CAIQFGTATSRETQYF,TGTGCCATCCAGTTTGGGACCGCGACTAGCAGGGAGACCCAGTACTTC
-,once,TRBJ2-1,TRBV19,CASSIDRRKSKQFF,TGTGCCAGTAGTATAGATAGAAGGAAATCGAAGCAGTTCTTC
-,-,TRBJ2-7,TRBV28,CASSPHTAYEQYF,TGTGCCAGCAGTCCCCACACCGCCTACGAGCAATACTTC
-,-,TRBJ1-4,TRBV18,CASSPLPDKDGKLFF,TGTGCCAGCTCTCCCCTCCCAGACAAGGACGGAAAACTGTTTTTT
-,once,TRBJ1-1,TRBV28,CATKKPRNTEAFF,TGTGCCACTAAGAAACCCAGGAACACTGAAGCTTTCTTT
-,-,TRBJ2-7,TRBV9,CASSPYSGETYEQYF,TGTGCCAGCAGCCCCTACTCGGGAGAGACCTACGAGCAGTACTTC
TRBD1,-,TRBJ1-2,TRBV25-1,CASSAQGVRYTF,TGTGCCAGCAGTGCCCAGGGGGTACGCTACACCTTC
-,-,TRBJ2-2,TRBV19,CATRGAANTGELFF,TGTGCCACCCGCGGGGCAGCGAACACCGGGGAGCTGTTTTTT
-,-,TRBJ1-4,TRBV6-8,CASRTDRQNEKLFF,TGTGCCAGCAGGACCGACAGGCAAAATGAAAAACTGTTTTTT
TRBD1,few,TRBJ1-3,TRBV30,CAWSGTPGQSSGNTIYF,TGTGCCTGGAGTGGCACGCCGGGACAGAGCTCTGGAAACACCATATATTTT
-,few,TRBJ1-3,TRBV28,CASSFDWGSGNTIYF,TGTGCCAGCAGTTTTGACTGGGGCTCTGGAAACACCATATATTTT
-,-,TRBJ2-6,TRBV28,CASSSNVANVLTF,TGTGCCAGCAGTTCCAATGTGGCCAACGTCCTGACTTTC
-,-,TRBJ1-1,TRBV28,CASRKPTGRNTEAFF,TGTGCCAGCAGGAAACCGACAGGACGGAACACTGAAGCTTTCTTT
-,-,TRBJ2-1,TRBV19,CASSKVSNEQFF,TGTGCCAGTAGTAAAGTAAGCAATGAGCAGTTCTTC
-,few,TRBJ1-5,TRBV19,CASSRNRGNQPQHF,TGTGCCAGTAGTCGCAACAGGGGCAATCAGCCCCAGCATTTT
-,-,TRBJ1-2,TRBV19,CASTLGTASLGGYTF,TGTGCCAGCACCCTCGGGACCGCCTCTCTGGGTGGCTACACCTTC
TRBD1,-,TRBJ2-6,TRBV4-1,CASSHPGQVTPGANVLTF,TGCGCCAGCAGCCATCCGGGACAGGTTACCCCTGGGGCCAACGTCCTGACTTTC
TRBD2,-,TRBJ2-1,TRBV19,CASSIGGTSGYNEQFF,TGTGCCAGTAGTATAGGTGGGACTAGCGGGTACAATGAGCAGTTCTTC
-,-,TRBJ1-5,TRBV30,CAWSDWGISNQPQHF,TGTGCCTGGAGTGATTGGGGGATTAGCAATCAACCCCAGCATTTT
TRBD1,-,TRBJ1-6,TRBV30,CAWGTGNNSPLHF,TGTGCCTGGGGGACAGGGAATAATTCACCCCTCCACTTT
-,-,TRBJ2-2,TRBV29-1,CSVVRVTGELFF,TGCAGCGTTGTTAGGGTAACCGGGGAGCTGTTTTTT
TRBD1,-,TRBJ2-7,TRBV5-1,CASSKDRAGHEQYF,TGCGCCAGCAGCAAGGACAGGGCTGGCCACGAGCAGTACTTC
TRBD2,-,TRBJ2-3,TRBV19,CASSIVSSGSSNTQYF,TGTGCCAGTAGTATAGTAAGTAGCGGGAGCTCGAATACGCAGTATTTT
-,-,TRBJ1-1,TRBV30,CAWSVDLGAGTEAFF,TGTGCCTGGAGTGTTGATCTGGGGGCAGGCACTGAAGCTTTCTTT
-,few,TRBJ1-3,TRBV6-8,CASRGSGNTIYF,TGTGCCAGCAGGGGATCTGGAAACACCATATATTTT
-,-,TRBJ2-7,TRBV19,CASSIGGPLWEQYF,TGTGCCAGTAGTATAGGAGGGCCACTTTGGGAGCAGTACTTC
TRBD2,few,TRBJ2-7,TRBV19,CASSFQTSGGSYEQYF,TGTGCCAGTAGTTTTCAGACTAGCGGGGGCTCCTACGAGCAGTACTTC
-,-,TRBJ2-2,TRBV1,CASSQGMAPPGELFF,TGCGCCAGCAGCCAAGGGATGGCACCCCCAGGGGAGCTGTTTTTT
TRBD2,-,TRBJ2-3,TRBV9,CASRTRGGLAGVTQYF,TGTGCCAGCAGAACCAGAGGGGGACTAGCGGGAGTGACGCAGTATTTT
-,-,TRBJ2-3,TRBV19,CASSILPLSTDTQYF,TGTGCCAGTAGTATCTTACCGCTTAGCACAGATACGCAGTATTTT
-,-,TRBJ1-1,TRBV30,CAWSVGAEAFF,TGTGCCTGGAGTGTCGGTGCTGAAGCTTTCTTT
-,-,TRBJ1-4,TRBV4-1,CATAGQTNEKLFF,TGCGCCACCGCCGGGCAGACTAATGAAAAACTGTTTTTT
-,-,TRBJ2-3,TRBV19,CASSIRLAGSTDTQYF,TGTGCCAGTAGTATAAGGTTGGCGGGTAGCACAGATACGCAGTATTTT
-,-,TRBJ1-2,TRBV9,CASSPQGNYGYTF,TGTGCCAGCAGTCCCCAGGGGAACTATGGCTACACCTTC
-,-,TRBJ2-2,TRBV25-1,CASSSQRFGELFF,TGTGCCAGCAGTAGTCAGCGATTCGGGGAGCTGTTTTTT
TRBD2,-,TRBJ2-1,TRBV28,CASSALALYNEQFF,TGTGCCAGCAGCGCACTAGCGCTGTACAATGAGCAGTTCTTC
TRBD1,-,TRBJ1-5,TRBV19,CASSIRGQGAFGNQPQHF,TGTGCCAGTAGTATAAGGGGACAGGGGGCCTTTGGCAATCAGCCCCAGCATTTT
-,-,TRBJ1-2,TRBV10-3,CAISEYRAPANYGYTF,TGTGCCATCAGTGAGTACAGGGCACCAGCTAACTATGGCTACACCTTC
TRBD1,-,TRBJ1-3,TRBV19,CASSLGQGPTGNTIYF,TGTGCCAGTAGTCTCGGACAGGGACCTACTGGAAACACCATATATTTT
-,-,TRBJ1-6,TRBV11-3,CASRIQLGVNSPLHF,TGTGCCAGCAGAATCCAATTGGGGGTCAATTCACCCCTCCACTTT
-,once,TRBJ2-3,TRBV5-1,CASSLGLTATDTQYF,TGCGCCAGCAGCTTGGGGCTGACAGCGACAGATACGCAGTATTTT
TRBD2,medium-sized,TRBJ2-5,TRBV23-1,CASSRPETSGRDGIQYF,TGCGCCAGCAGTCGTCCGGAGACTAGCGGGAGGGATGGGATCCAGTACTTC
-,few,TRBJ1-3,TRBV4-1,CASSQDGGAGNTIYF,TGCGCCAGCAGCCAAGATGGAGGGGCTGGAAACACCATATATTTT
TRBD2,-,TRBJ2-1,TRBV9,CASSVSGRADEQFF,TGTGCCAGCAGCGTTAGCGGGAGGGCCGATGAGCAGTTCTTC
-,-,TRBJ2-7,TRBV29-1,CSVVWERDEQYF,TGCAGCGTTGTGTGGGAGAGGGACGAGCAGTACTTC
TRBD2,-,TRBJ2-1,TRBV18,CASSPPVALATYNEQFF,TGTGCCAGCTCACCACCGGTGGCACTAGCGACCTACAATGAGCAGTTCTTC
TRBD2,-,TRBJ2-7,TRBV25-1,CASSGSGRIYEQYF,TGTGCCAGCAGTGGGAGCGGGAGGATATACGAGCAGTACTTC
-,-,TRBJ2-4,TRBV6-8,CASSVPGSSLAKNIQYF,TGTGCCAGCAGTGTGCCAGGGAGTTCACTAGCCAAAAACATTCAGTACTTC
TRBD1,few,TRBJ1-2,TRBV11-3,CASRDRDSINYGYTF,TGTGCCAGCAGGGACCGGGACAGCATTAACTATGGCTACACCTTC